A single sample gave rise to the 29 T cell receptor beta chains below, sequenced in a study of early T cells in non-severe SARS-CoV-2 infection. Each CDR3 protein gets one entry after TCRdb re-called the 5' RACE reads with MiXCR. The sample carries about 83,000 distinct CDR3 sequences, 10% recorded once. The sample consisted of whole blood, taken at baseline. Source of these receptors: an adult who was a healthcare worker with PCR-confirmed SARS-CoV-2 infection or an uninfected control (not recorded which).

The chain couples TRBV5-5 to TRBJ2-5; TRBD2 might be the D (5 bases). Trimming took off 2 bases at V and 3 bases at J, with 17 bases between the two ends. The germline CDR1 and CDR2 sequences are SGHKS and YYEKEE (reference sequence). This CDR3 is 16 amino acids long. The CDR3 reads CASSFGGLLTEETQYF. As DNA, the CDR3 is TGTGCCAGCAGCTTTGGCGGGCTTTTAACAGAAGAGACCCAGTACTTC.

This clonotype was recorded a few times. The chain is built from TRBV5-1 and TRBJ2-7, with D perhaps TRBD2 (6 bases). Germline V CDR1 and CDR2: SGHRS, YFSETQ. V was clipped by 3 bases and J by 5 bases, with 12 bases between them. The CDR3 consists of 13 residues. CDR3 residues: CASSSGTGNEQYF. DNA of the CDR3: TGCGCCAGCAGCTCAGGGACTGGGAACGAGCAGTACTTC.

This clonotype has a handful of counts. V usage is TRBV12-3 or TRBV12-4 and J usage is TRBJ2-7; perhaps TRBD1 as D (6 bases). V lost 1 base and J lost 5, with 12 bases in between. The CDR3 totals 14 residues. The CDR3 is CASSLGNREHEQYF. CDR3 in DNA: TGTGCCAGCAGTTTAGGAAACAGGGAACACGAGCAGTACTTC.

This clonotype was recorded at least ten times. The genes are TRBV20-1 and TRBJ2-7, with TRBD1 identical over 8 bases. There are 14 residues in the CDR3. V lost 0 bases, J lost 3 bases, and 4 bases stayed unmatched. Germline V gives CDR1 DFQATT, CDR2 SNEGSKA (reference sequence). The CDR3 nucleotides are TGCAGTGCTAGAGACCCGGACAGGGACTACGAGCAGTACTTC. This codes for CSARDPDRDYEQYF.

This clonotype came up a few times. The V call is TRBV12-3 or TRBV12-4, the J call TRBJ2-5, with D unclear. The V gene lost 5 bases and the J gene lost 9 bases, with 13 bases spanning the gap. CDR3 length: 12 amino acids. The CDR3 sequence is CASSPPRFAQYF. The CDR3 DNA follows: TGTGCCAGCAGTCCACCGAGATTTGCCCAGTACTTC.

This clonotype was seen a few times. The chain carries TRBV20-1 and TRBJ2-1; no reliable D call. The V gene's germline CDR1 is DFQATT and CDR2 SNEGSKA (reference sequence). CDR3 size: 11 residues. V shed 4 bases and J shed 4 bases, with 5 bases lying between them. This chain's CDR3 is CSAKLYNEQFF. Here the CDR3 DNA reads TGCAGTGCTAAACTTTACAATGAGCAGTTCTTC.

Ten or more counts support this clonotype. This chain's CDR3 is CASSIRGQGYEQYF. The CDR3 nucleotides are TGTGCCAGCAGTATCAGAGGGCAGGGTTACGAGCAGTACTTC. The gene calls are TRBV28 and TRBJ2-7; the D call may be TRBD1 or TRBD2 (5 bases each). Deletions cut 5 bases from V and 4 bases from J, with 15 bases between. Germline assignment: CDR1 MDHEN and CDR2 SYDVKM. The CDR3 consists of 14 residues.

CDR3 amino acids: CASSSSHEQFF. The CDR3 DNA is TGTGCCAGCAGTTCGTCGCATGAGCAGTTCTTC. The chain has TRBV12-3 or TRBV12-4 and TRBJ2-1; D is uncertain. V lost 4 bases, J lost 8 bases, and 6 bases lay in between. CDR3 length: 11 amino acids.

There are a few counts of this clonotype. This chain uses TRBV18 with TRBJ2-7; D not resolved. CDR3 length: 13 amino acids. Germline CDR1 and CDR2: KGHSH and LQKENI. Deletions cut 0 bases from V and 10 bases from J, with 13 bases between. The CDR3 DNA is TGTGCCAGCTCACCACCCCCCCCGGACCATCAGTACTTC. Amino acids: CASSPPPPDHQYF. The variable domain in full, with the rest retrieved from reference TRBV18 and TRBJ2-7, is NAGVMQNPRHLVRRRGQEARLRCSPMKGHSHVYWYRQLPEEGLKFMVYLQKENIIDESGMPKERFSAEFPKEGPSILRIQQVVRGDSAAYFCASSPPPPDHQYFGPGTRLTVT.

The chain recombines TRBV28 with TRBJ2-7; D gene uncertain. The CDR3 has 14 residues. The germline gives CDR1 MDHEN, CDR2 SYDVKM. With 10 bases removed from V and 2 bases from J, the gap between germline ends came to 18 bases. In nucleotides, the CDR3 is TGTGCCACCCGCCGCCCAGGCCGGGCCTACGAGCAGTACTTC. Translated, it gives CATRRPGRAYEQYF.

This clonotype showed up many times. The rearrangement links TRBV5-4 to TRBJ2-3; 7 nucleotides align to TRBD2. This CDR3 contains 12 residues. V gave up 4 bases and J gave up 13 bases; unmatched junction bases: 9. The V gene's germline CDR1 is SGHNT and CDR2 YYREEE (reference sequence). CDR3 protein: CASSPSSGVEYF. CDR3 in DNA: TGTGCCAGCAGCCCTTCTAGCGGAGTGGAGTATTTT.

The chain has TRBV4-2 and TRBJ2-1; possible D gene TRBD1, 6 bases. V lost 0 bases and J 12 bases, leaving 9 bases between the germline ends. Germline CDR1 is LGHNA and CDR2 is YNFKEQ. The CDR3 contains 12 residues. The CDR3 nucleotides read TGTGCCAGCAGCCAAGAATTACAGGGGCAGTTCTTC. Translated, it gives CASSQELQGQFF.

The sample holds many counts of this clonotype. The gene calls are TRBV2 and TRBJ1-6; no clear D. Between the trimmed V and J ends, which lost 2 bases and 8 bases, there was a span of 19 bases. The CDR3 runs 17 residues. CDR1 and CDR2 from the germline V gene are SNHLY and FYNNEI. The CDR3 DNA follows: TGTGCCAGCAGTGAACGATTTGTCCGTCGTTCTTATTCACCCCTCCACTTT. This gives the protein CASSERFVRRSYSPLHF.

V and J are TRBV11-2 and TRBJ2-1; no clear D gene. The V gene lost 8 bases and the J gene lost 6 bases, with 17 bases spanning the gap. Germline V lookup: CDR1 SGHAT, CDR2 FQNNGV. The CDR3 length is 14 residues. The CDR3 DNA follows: TGTGCCAGCCGCCAGCTAGGCCCTGCCAATGAGCAGTTCTTC. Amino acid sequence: CASRQLGPANEQFF. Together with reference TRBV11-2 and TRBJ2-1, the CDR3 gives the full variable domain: EAGVAQSPRYKIIEKRQSVAFWCNPISGHATLYWYQQILGQGPKLLIQFQNNGVVDDSQLPKDRFSAERLKGVDSTLKIQPAKLEDSAVYLCASRQLGPANEQFFGPGTRLTVL.

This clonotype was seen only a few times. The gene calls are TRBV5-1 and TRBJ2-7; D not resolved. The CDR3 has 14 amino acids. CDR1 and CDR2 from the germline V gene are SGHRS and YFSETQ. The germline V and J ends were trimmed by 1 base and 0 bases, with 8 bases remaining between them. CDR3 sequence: CASSLNAVSYEQYF. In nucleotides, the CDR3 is TGCGCCAGCAGCTTGAATGCGGTCTCCTACGAGCAGTACTTC. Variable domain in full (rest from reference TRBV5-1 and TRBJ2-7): KAGVTQTPRYLIKTRGQQVTLSCSPISGHRSVSWYQQTPGQGLQFLFEYFSETQRNKGNFPGRFSGRQFSNSRSEMNVSTLELGDSALYLCASSLNAVSYEQYFGPGTRLTVT.

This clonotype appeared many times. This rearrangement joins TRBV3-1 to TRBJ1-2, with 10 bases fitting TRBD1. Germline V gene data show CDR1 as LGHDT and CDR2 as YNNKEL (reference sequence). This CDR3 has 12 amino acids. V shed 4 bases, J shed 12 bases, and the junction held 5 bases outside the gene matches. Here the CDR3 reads CASSLGTGADTF. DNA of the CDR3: TGTGCCAGCAGCCTCGGGACAGGGGCGGACACCTTC.

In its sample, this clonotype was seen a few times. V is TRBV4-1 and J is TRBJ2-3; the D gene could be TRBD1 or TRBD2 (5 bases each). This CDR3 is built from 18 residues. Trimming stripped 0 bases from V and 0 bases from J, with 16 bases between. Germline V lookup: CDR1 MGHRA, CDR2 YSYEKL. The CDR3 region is CASSQEGRGAGSTDTQYF. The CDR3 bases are TGCGCCAGCAGCCAAGAGGGTCGTGGGGCGGGTAGCACAGATACGCAGTATTTT.

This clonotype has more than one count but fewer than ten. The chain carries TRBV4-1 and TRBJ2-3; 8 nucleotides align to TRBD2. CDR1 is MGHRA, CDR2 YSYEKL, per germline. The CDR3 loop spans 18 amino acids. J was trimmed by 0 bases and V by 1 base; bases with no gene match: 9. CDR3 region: CASSQGWLAGTSTDTQYF. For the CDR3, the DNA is TGCGCCAGCAGCCAAGGCTGGCTAGCGGGTACTAGCACAGATACGCAGTATTTT.

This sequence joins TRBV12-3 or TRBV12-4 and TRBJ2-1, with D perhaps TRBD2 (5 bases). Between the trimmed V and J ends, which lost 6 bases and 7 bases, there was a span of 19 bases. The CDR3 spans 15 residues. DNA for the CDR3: TGTGCCAGCAGACTCCCGGGAAACAAACGGAATGAGCAGTTCTTC. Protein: CASRLPGNKRNEQFF.

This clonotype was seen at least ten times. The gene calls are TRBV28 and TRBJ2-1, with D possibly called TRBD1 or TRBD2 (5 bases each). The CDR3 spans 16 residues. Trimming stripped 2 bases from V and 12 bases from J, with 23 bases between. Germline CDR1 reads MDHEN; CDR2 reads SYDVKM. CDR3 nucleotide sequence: TGTGCCAGCAGTTTAGCCCATGCCGGGACCACAAAACGGCAGTTCTTC. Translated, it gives CASSLAHAGTTKRQFF.

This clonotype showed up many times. The CDR3 protein is CASSRNSATEQFF. The CDR3 region has the DNA TGTGCCAGCTCACGGAATAGCGCTACTGAGCAGTTCTTC. The chain couples TRBV18 to TRBJ2-1; tentative D call: TRBD2 (5 bases). CDR1 and CDR2 (germline): KGHSH, LQKENI. V was clipped by 4 bases and J by 9 bases, with 13 bases between them. The CDR3 runs 13 residues.

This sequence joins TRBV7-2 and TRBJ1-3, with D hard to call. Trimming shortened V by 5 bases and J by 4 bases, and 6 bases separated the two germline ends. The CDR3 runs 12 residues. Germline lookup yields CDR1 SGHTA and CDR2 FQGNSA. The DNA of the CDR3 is TGTGCCAGCAGCGCACAGGGAAACACCATATATTTT. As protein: CASSAQGNTIYF. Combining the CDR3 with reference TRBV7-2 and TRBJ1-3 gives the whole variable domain GAGVSQSPSNKVTEKGKDVELRCDPISGHTALYWYRQSLGQGLEFLIYFQGNSAPDKSGLPSDRFSAERTGGSVSTLTIQRTQQEDSAVYLCASSAQGNTIYFGEGSWLTVV.

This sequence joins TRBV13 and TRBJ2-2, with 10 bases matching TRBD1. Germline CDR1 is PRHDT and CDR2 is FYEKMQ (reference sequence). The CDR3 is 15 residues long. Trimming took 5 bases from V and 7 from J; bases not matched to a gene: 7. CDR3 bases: TGTGCCAGCAGCCTCCCGGGACAGGGGATCGGGGAGCTGTTTTTT. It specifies CASSLPGQGIGELFF.

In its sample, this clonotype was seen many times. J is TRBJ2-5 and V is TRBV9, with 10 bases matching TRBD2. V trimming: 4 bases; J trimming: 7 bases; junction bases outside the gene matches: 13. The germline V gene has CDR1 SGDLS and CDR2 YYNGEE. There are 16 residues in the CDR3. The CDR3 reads CASSTRRTSGDGTQYF. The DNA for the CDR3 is TGTGCCAGCAGCACTCGCCGGACTAGCGGAGATGGGACCCAGTACTTC.

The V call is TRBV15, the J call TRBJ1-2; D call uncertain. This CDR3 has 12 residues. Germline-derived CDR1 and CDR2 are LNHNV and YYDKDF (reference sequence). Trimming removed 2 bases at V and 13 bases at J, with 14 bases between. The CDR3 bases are TGTGCCACCAGCAGACCAGGTGGGATCCGCACCTTC. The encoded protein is CATSRPGGIRTF.

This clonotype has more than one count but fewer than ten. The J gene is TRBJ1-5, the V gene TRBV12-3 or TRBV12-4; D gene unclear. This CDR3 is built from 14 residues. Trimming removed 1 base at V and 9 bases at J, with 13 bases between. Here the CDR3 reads CASSLGAGLSPQHF. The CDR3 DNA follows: TGTGCCAGCAGTTTAGGGGCCGGTTTATCGCCCCAGCATTTT.

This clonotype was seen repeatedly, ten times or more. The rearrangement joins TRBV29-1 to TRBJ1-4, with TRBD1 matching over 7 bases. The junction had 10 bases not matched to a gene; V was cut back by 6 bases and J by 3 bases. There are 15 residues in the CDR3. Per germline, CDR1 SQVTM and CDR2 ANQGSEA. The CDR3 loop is CSVKKDRAANEKLFF. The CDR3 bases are TGCAGCGTCAAAAAAGACAGGGCCGCTAATGAAAAACTGTTTTTT.

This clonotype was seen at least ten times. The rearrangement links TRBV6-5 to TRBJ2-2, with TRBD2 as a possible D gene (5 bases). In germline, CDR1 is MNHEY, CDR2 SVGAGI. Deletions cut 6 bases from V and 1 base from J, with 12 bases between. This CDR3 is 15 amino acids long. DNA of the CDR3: TGTGCCAGCAGCCCGGAGGAGGTGAACACCGGGGAGCTGTTTTTT. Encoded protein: CASSPEEVNTGELFF.

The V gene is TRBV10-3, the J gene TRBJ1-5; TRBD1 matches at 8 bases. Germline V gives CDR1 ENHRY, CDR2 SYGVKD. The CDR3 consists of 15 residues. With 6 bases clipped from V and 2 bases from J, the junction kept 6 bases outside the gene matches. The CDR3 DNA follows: TGTGCCATCAGCCTGACAGGGGAAGGCAATCAGCCCCAGCATTTT. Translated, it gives CAISLTGEGNQPQHF.